This TCR beta chain was sequenced in a study of blood T cell repertoires in COVID-19. Study as a whole: Samples came from the United States, Italy and Spain, spanning acute and convalescent COVID-19. Sources were T cells, B-cell-depleted T cells, or PBMCs; the material itself was cDNA or gDNA.

As processed by the authors: Amplification from reference gene primers served as the basis for estimated nucleated cell counts. TCRdb's copy holds only in-frame clones and misses some; the assay was immunoSEQ multiplex PCR. The D gene and trimming were derived from the DNA, and the V and J assignments and clone size from that table. This sample carries some 250,000 clones, approximately 81% of them seen once, and the ten largest clones take around 3.2%. The CDR3 is 14 residues long. The germline gives CDR1 SGHTA, CDR2 FQGNSA. V was pared by 1 base and J by 6 bases, with 13 bases between. The sequenced material came from peripheral blood. This sequence joins TRBV7-2 and TRBJ2-7, with a weak D call TRBD2 (6 bases). The receptor was derived from a young woman with acute or convalescent COVID-19. CDR3 protein: CASSLDGGRGEQYF. CDR3 in DNA: TGTGCCAGCAGCTTAGACGGGGGAAGAGGCGAGCAGTACTTC. Looking up the rest from reference TRBV7-2 and TRBJ2-7 gives the full variable domain: GAGVSQSPSNKVTEKGKDVELRCDPISGHTALYWYRQSLGQGLEFLIYFQGNSAPDKSGLPSDRFSAERTGGSVSTLTIQRTQQEDSAVYLCASSLDGGRGEQYFGPGTRLTVT.